This T cell receptor beta chain was identified in a study of cytomegalovirus exposure and HLA in healthy donors. These donors were members of the roughly 120-subject validation cohort, a group separate from the approximately 640-subject first cohort. Findings of the study overall: TCR beta chains numbering 164 were designated cytomegalovirus-associated. The TCR clusters that emerged in the first cohort tended, a later analysis found, to co-occur in the approximately 130 validation repertoires. Both high specificity and high sensitivity reportedly marked the classifier's diagnosis of cytomegalovirus status.

Profiled with immunoSEQ multiplex PCR; TCRdb holds only in-frame clones, not every one. Of 150,000 to 200,000 clones listed, roughly nine tenths are singletons. Germline V gene sequence: CDR1 SQVTM, CDR2 ANQGSEA. The V end lost 3 bases, the J end lost 5 bases, and 5 bases lay between the germline ends. The CDR3 totals 11 residues. On this clone itself: Its antigen remains unidentified.

What was sequenced was PBMCs. This clonotype originated in a woman younger than 30 in good health and CMV-seropositive. The gene calls are TRBV29-1 and TRBJ2-1; D not resolved. Here the CDR3 reads CSVERNNEQFF. In DNA form, the CDR3 reads TGCAGCGTTGAGCGCAACAATGAGCAGTTCTTC.